A single sample is the source of the 14 T cell receptor beta chains below, sequenced in a study of resident and recirculating memory T cells in vitiligo. Sequenced by immunoSEQ multiplex PCR; TCRdb stores in-frame clones only, minus some. Among tens of thousands of clones listed, 92% were seen once. Sequencing used blood. Receptor source: a male donor with vitiligo.

The rearrangement links TRBV10-3 to TRBJ2-1; the D is unclear. CDR3 length equals 13 residues. Per the germline V gene, CDR1 is ENHRY and CDR2 is SYGVKD. V lost 5 bases, J lost 6 bases, and 11 bases lay in between. The CDR3 DNA reads as TGTGCCATCAGTAAACAACAAGTCAATGAGCAGTTCTTC. Amino acids: CAISKQQVNEQFF.

This chain joins TRBV7-8 and TRBJ1-3; 9 nucleotides line up with TRBD1. The CDR3 has 15 amino acids. The V gene's germline CDR1 is SGHVS and CDR2 FQNEAQ. V lost 5 bases, J lost 4 bases, and 6 bases stayed unmatched. In DNA form, the CDR3 reads TGTGCCAGCAGCCGAGGGACAGGGAGGGGAAACACCATATATTTT. It codes for CASSRGTGRGNTIYF.

The J gene is TRBJ1-2, the V gene TRBV14, with D uncertain. CDR3 size: 14 residues. Trimming shortened V by 0 bases and J by 3 bases, and 8 bases separated the two germline ends. CDR1 is SGHDN and CDR2 is FVKESK in the germline V gene. This chain's CDR3 is CASSQDRSYYGYTF. For the CDR3, the DNA is TGTGCCAGCAGCCAAGATAGGAGCTACTATGGCTACACCTTC.

V gene TRBV30 combines with J gene TRBJ1-4; possible D gene TRBD1, 5 bases. This CDR3 has 16 amino acids. The V end lost 0 bases, the J end lost 7 bases, and 18 bases lay between the germline ends. Germline V gene data show CDR1 as GTSNPN and CDR2 as SVGIG (reference sequence). CDR3 nucleotide sequence: TGTGCCTGGAGTGTCGGGACGGGGGTAGAGGGTGAAAAACTGTTTTTT. Translated, it gives CAWSVGTGVEGEKLFF.

V gene TRBV6-5 combines with J gene TRBJ1-1, with 7 bases lining up with TRBD1. The CDR3 is 12 residues long. The V and J ends lost 6 bases and 7 bases, in that order; junction bases with no gene match: 5. Looked up from germline, CDR1 is MNHEY and CDR2 is SVGAGI. The CDR3 spells CASSRQGREAFF. DNA for the CDR3: TGTGCCAGCAGCAGACAGGGACGTGAAGCTTTCTTT.

This sequence joins TRBV6-1 and TRBJ2-3; 10 nucleotides line up with TRBD2. V trimming: 2 bases; J trimming: 1 base; junction bases outside the gene matches: 3. Per the germline V gene, CDR1 is MNHNS and CDR2 is SASEGT. CDR3 size: 16 residues. In DNA, the CDR3 is TGTGCCAGCAGTGAATTCAGCGGGGGGGGCACAGATACGCAGTATTTT. This encodes CASSEFSGGGTDTQYF.

The genes are TRBV9 and TRBJ2-1; D gene uncertain. The germline V gene encodes CDR1 SGDLS and CDR2 YYNGEE. The CDR3 covers 14 residues. V shed 1 base and J shed 11 bases, with 16 bases lying between them. Here the CDR3 reads CASSVFPLRRKQFF. The CDR3 DNA sequence: TGTGCCAGCAGCGTATTTCCCCTTCGGCGGAAGCAGTTCTTC.

CDR3 protein: CASLNRNTEAFF. CDR3 DNA sequence: TGTGCCAGCCTGAATAGGAACACTGAAGCTTTCTTT. The rearrangement joins TRBV6-1 to TRBJ1-1; no clear D. The CDR3 runs 12 residues. V shed 8 bases and J shed 1 base, with 8 bases lying between them. Looked up from germline, CDR1 is MNHNS and CDR2 is SASEGT.

This clone came up once. The rearrangement uses TRBV19 and TRBJ1-1; D remains unclear. The V end was cut by 5 bases, the J end by 1 base, with 8 bases between. This CDR3 has 13 residues. Germline V gene lookup returns CDR1 LNHDA and CDR2 SQIVND (reference sequence). This CDR3 reads CASSVYRNTEAFF. CDR3 coding DNA: TGTGCCAGTAGTGTATACAGGAACACTGAAGCTTTCTTT.

The gene calls are TRBV2 and TRBJ2-7, with a possible D match to TRBD2 (5 bases). The V end lost 0 bases, the J end lost 7 bases, and 10 bases lay between the germline ends. The germline V gene encodes CDR1 SNHLY and CDR2 FYNNEI. The CDR3 totals 13 residues. The CDR3 reads CASSEAQSGEQYF. CDR3 nucleotides: TGTGCCAGCAGTGAAGCGCAGTCGGGAGAGCAGTACTTC.

This clone occurred a few times. V gene TRBV7-3 combines with J gene TRBJ2-1; possibly TRBD2 for D (5 bases). Trimming shortened V by 5 bases and J by 9 bases, and 17 bases separated the two germline ends. The CDR3 loop spans 14 amino acids. Looked up from germline, CDR1 is SGHTA and CDR2 is FQGTGA. The CDR3 DNA is TGTGCCAGCAGCATCCTCTCTAGCCACAGTGAGCAGTTCTTC. It yields the protein CASSILSSHSEQFF.

The chain combines TRBV6-1 with TRBJ2-3; weak D call: TRBD1 (6 bases). The ends were cut back, 5 bases at V and 0 bases at J, with 12 bases in the middle. The CDR3 covers 15 residues. Germline CDR1 and CDR2: MNHNS and SASEGT. The CDR3 here is CASSWTVESTDTQYF. The CDR3 coding sequence is TGTGCCAGCAGTTGGACAGTAGAAAGCACAGATACGCAGTATTTT.

Here the CDR3 reads CASSPRQGLVNTEAFF. For the CDR3, the DNA is TGTGCCAGTAGTCCCCGACAGGGATTGGTGAACACTGAAGCTTTCTTT. The chain recombines TRBV19 with TRBJ1-1; TRBD1 matches at 7 bases. Germline CDR1 and CDR2: LNHDA and SQIVND (reference sequence). Unmatched junction bases numbered 9, after V lost 5 bases and J lost 0 bases. This CDR3 comprises 16 residues.

The gene calls are TRBV7-9 and TRBJ1-3, with no clear D. This CDR3 contains 13 residues. From germline, CDR1 is SEHNR and CDR2 FQNEAQ (reference sequence). Between the trimmed V and J ends, which lost 8 bases and 0 bases, there was a span of 8 bases. The CDR3 sequence: CASEIDSGNTIYF. CDR3 in DNA: TGTGCCAGCGAGATCGACTCTGGAAACACCATATATTTT.